A selection of T cell receptor beta chains follows, all from one sample in a study of cytomegalovirus exposure and HLA in healthy donors. Sequencing was performed with immunoSEQ multiplex PCR; in TCRdb, only in-frame clones are kept and a portion is missing. The sample yields more than 75,000 clones, about 92% seen once. Sample: PBMCs. The origin of the receptors is a man aged 18 to 30 in good health and CMV-seronegative. Each CDR3 is given with its conserved first and last residue. A D gene is named only where the DNA matches it firmly. Not all rows give a size; the values are once, few, many and, for expanded clones, a class.

cdr3_aa cdr3_nt v_call clone_size d_call j_call
CASSLVGEAEAFF TGTGCCAGCAGCTTAGTGGGGGAGGCTGAAGCTTTCTTT TRBV7-9 - - TRBJ1-1
CASSYSIGVYEQYF TGTGCCAGCAGTTACTCCATAGGGGTCTACGAGCAGTACTTC TRBV6-5 - - TRBJ2-7
CASSLEAQSNEKLFF TGTGCCAGCAGTCTCGAGGCCCAATCTAATGAAAAACTGTTTTTT TRBV2 - - TRBJ1-4
CASSSPEGRANTEAFF TGTGCCAGCAGTTCGCCGGAGGGACGGGCGAACACTGAAGCTTTCTTT TRBV28 once - TRBJ1-1
CASSSTSGTTRNEQFF TGTGCCAGCAGCTCAACTAGCGGAACTACAAGGAATGAGCAGTTCTTC TRBV7-9 - TRBD2 TRBJ2-1
CASSLASSYEQYF TGTGCCAGCAGCTTAGCTAGCTCCTACGAGCAGTACTTC TRBV5-4 - - TRBJ2-7
CASSVQGFSEKLFF TGTGCCAGCAGCGTACAGGGGTTCAGCGAAAAACTGTTTTTT TRBV7-9 - TRBD1 TRBJ1-4
CASSQDPMNTEAFF TGCGCCAGCAGCCAAGACCCAATGAACACTGAAGCTTTCTTT TRBV4-1 - - TRBJ1-1
CASSGGLGDRAYEQYF TGTGCCAGCTCGGGCGGGTTAGGGGACAGGGCCTACGAGCAGTACTTC TRBV2 - TRBD1 TRBJ2-7
CAWSSDRRNQPQHF TGTGCCTGGAGTAGTGACAGACGCAATCAGCCCCAGCATTTT TRBV30 - - TRBJ1-5
CASSFTSLRGEKLFF TGTGCCAGCAGTTTCACGTCCTTAAGGGGTGAAAAACTGTTTTTT TRBV27 - - TRBJ1-4
CASSLDGTSGTNEQFF TGCGCCAGCAGCTTGGACGGGACTAGCGGGACCAATGAGCAGTTCTTC TRBV5-1 - TRBD2 TRBJ2-1
CASSFGTGYEQYF TGTGCCAGCAGCTTCGGGACAGGGTACGAGCAGTACTTC TRBV11-2 - TRBD1 TRBJ2-7
CASSLGETGRLGYIQYF TGTGCCAGCAGCTTAGGCGAGACAGGACGTTTGGGGTACATTCAGTACTTC TRBV7-2 - - TRBJ2-4
CSVRTGENAGELFF TGCAGCGTTAGGACAGGGGAAAACGCCGGGGAGCTGTTTTTT TRBV29-1 few TRBD1 TRBJ2-2
CASSGGGHPNEQYF TGTGCCAGCAGTGGGGGGGGGCATCCGAACGAGCAGTACTTC TRBV27 - - TRBJ2-7
CATCSEASNTEAFF TGTGCCACCTGCTCGGAGGCGTCGAACACTGAAGCTTTCTTT TRBV21-1 - - TRBJ1-1
CAWSVGRGIQETQYF TGTGCCTGGAGTGTTGGCAGGGGAATCCAGGAGACCCAGTACTTC TRBV30 once - TRBJ2-5
CASSPRRLGNTEAFF TGTGCCAGCAGCCCGCGGAGGCTGGGGAACACTGAAGCTTTCTTT TRBV7-8 - - TRBJ1-1
CASSHTSRDRDRNEQFF TGTGCCAGCAGCCACACGTCCCGGGACAGGGACCGCAATGAGCAGTTCTTC TRBV7-9 - TRBD1 TRBJ2-1
CASSFPYSQYF TGTGCCAGCAGCTTTCCATACTCTCAGTACTTC TRBV5-4 - - TRBJ2-7
CASSLSGNRRNEQFF TGCGCCAGCAGCTTGTCAGGGAATAGGCGAAATGAGCAGTTCTTC TRBV5-1 - - TRBJ2-1
CASSGTVSSYEQYF TGCGCCAGCAGTGGGACAGTGAGCTCCTACGAGCAGTACTTC TRBV10-2 - - TRBJ2-7
CASTGQATNTGELFF TGTGCCAGCACAGGGCAGGCCACGAACACCGGGGAGCTGTTTTTT TRBV6-5 few - TRBJ2-2
CASSHGTSGYEQYF TGTGCCAGCAGTCACGGGACTAGCGGGTACGAGCAGTACTTC TRBV27 - TRBD2 TRBJ2-7
CASRRLAQQFF TGTGCCAGCAGAAGACTAGCGCAGCAGTTCTTC TRBV6-1 - TRBD2 TRBJ2-1
CASFSTGGKSSRSGYTF TGTGCCAGCTTCTCGACAGGGGGGAAGTCGAGTCGAAGTGGCTACACCTTC TRBV25-1 - TRBD1 TRBJ1-2
CAISEGRGSNQPQHF TGTGCCATCAGTGAGGGACGGGGTAGCAATCAGCCCCAGCATTTT TRBV10-3 - - TRBJ1-5
CASSGAGGLPNEQFF TGTGCCAGCAGTGGCGCGGGGGGCCTTCCCAATGAGCAGTTCTTC TRBV25-1 - TRBD2 TRBJ2-1
CASQRRGGQETQYF TGTGCCAGCCAGCGGCGGGGGGGCCAGGAGACCCAGTACTTC TRBV7-8 - TRBD2 TRBJ2-5
CASSPTSGSTDTQYF TGTGCCAGCTCACCTACCAGCGGTAGCACAGATACGCAGTATTTT TRBV18 once - TRBJ2-3
CASSLRGNQPQHF TGTGCCAGCAGCTTACGGGGAAATCAGCCCCAGCATTTT TRBV7-2 - - TRBJ1-5